This T cell receptor beta chain was captured by sequencing in a study of regulatory T cells in long-lasting Graves disease. Whole-study context: Duration of antithyroid drug therapy among newly diagnosed Graves' patients was under 3 months. The study, taken as a whole, reports: Newly diagnosed disease favored TRBV20-1 and TRBJ2-1 over persistent disease.

TCR beta libraries were built with iRepertoire HTBI primers and Arm-PCR of CDR3 regions. TCRdb independently ran MiXCR on the multiplex PCR reads; one entry per CDR3 protein. Of 370,000 or so distinct CDR3 sequences in the sample, 15% to 20% were seen once. Time point of the sample: newly diagnosed GD, antithyroid drugs for less than 3 months. PBMCs were the source of the RNA used for TCR sequencing. The CDR3 sequence is 17 residues long. V lost 4 bases to trimming and J lost 7 bases; unmatched junction nucleotides: 7. The germline gives CDR1 SEHNR, CDR2 FQNEAQ (reference sequence). Worth noting for this clonotype: What it binds is unknown.

These data also featured in a second study, about T cells in Graves' hyperthyroidism and ophthalmopathy. That paper states: Diagnoses rested on clinical symptoms, serum thyroxine and TRAb, thyroid ultrasound and orbital computed tomography. Initially, a first-round RT-PCR of the TCR CDR3 employed the HTBI primer set.

The V call is TRBV7-9, the J call TRBJ2-1, with TRBD2 identical over 16 bases. The receptor comes from a woman aged 18-29 years with Graves disease. The sample was peripheral blood mononuclear cells (PBMCs), taken at new diagnosis, from a patient treated with antithyroid drugs. The CDR3 region is CASSSGLAGGLLNEQFF. The DNA for the CDR3 is TGTGCCAGCAGCTCGGGACTAGCGGGGGGGCTTTTGAATGAGCAGTTCTTC.